The 20 T cell receptor beta chains reported below all come from one sample, sequenced in a study of blood T cell repertoires in COVID-19. Sequencing used immunoSEQ multiplex PCR; TCRdb keeps in-frame clones, though not all of them. The sample comprises around 140,000 clones, approximately 81% of which are singletons, and more than 2% rests with the top ten. Input material: peripheral blood. The receptors were gathered from a human donor with acute or convalescent COVID-19. The donor label of this sample is uncertain.

Concerning this clone itself: The junction departs from germline at one end; a sequencing error may be responsible. The CDR3 DNA follows: TGTGCTAGCAGCTTAGGGCAGGACGGGAAAGAGACCCAGTACTTC. Translated: CASSLGQDGKETQYF. The chain has TRBV7-7 and TRBJ2-5; possible D gene TRBD2, 5 bases. This CDR3 has 15 amino acids. The germline CDR1 and CDR2 sequences are SSHAT and FNYEAQ (reference sequence).

The chain has TRBV20-1 and TRBJ2-7; 9 bases map to TRBD1. V lost 3 bases and J lost 3; bases outside the gene matches: 6. CDR1 and CDR2 from the germline V gene are DFQATT and SNEGSKA (reference sequence). The CDR3 has 14 residues. CDR3 sequence reads: CSASRTGEIYEQYV. As DNA, the CDR3 is TGCAGTGCTAGTAGGACAGGGGAAATCTACGAGCAGTACGTC.

The chain is built from TRBV6-5 and TRBJ2-7; D possibly corresponds to TRBD1 (5 bases). The ends were cut back, 5 bases at V and 3 bases at J, with 14 bases in the middle. Per germline, CDR1 MNHEY and CDR2 SVGAGI. CDR3 length: 14 amino acids. The chain's CDR3 is CASSTRQPLYEQYF. CDR3 nucleotide sequence: TGTGCCAGCAGTACGCGACAGCCCCTCTACGAGCAGTACTTC.

The chain recombines TRBV5-4 with TRBJ2-7; tentatively, D is TRBD1 (5 bases). CDR3 length equals 14 residues. Trimming left V 2 bases short and J 5 bases short, with 14 bases between. Germline V gene data show CDR1 as SGHNT and CDR2 as YYREEE (reference sequence). As DNA, the CDR3 is TGTGCCAGCAGCTTTAATTCAGGGAACCACGAGCAGTACTTC. Translating gives CASSFNSGNHEQYF.

The chain uses TRBV6-5 and TRBJ2-2, with D maybe TRBD2 (5 bases). The CDR3 runs to 14 residues. Per germline, CDR1 MNHEY and CDR2 SVGAGI. The CDR3 protein is CATNGVANTGELFF. CDR3 nucleotides: TGTGCGACTAACGGGGTAGCAAACACCGGGGAGCTGTTTTTT.

This clone has a single count. The V and J genes are TRBV30 and TRBJ1-1; tentatively, D is TRBD1 (6 bases). The CDR3 length is 13 residues. V gave up 5 bases and J gave up 4 bases, with 14 bases separating them. Germline V gene lookup returns CDR1 GTSNPN and CDR2 SVGIG (reference sequence). CDR3 in amino acids: CAWSIGGSTEAFF. The CDR3 nucleotides are TGTGCCTGGTCCATAGGGGGAAGCACTGAAGCTTTCTTT.

The chain carries TRBV18 and TRBJ1-4; D is undetermined. Germline lookup yields CDR1 KGHSH and CDR2 LQKENI. CDR3 length equals 12 residues. V was pared by 3 bases and J by 8 bases, with 7 bases between. CDR3 bases: TGTGCCAGCTCACCTGCGACAGAAAAACTGTTTTTT. Translated: CASSPATEKLFF.

The genes are TRBV7-8 and TRBJ1-2; TRBD1 might be the D (5 bases). There are 15 residues in the CDR3. V lost 5 bases, J lost 7 bases, and 20 bases lay in between. Germline loops: CDR1 SGHVS, CDR2 FQNEAQ. The CDR3 coding sequence is TGTGCCAGCAGCCAGCGAGCTGCAGGGTCAGGTGGCTACACCTTC. Translated: CASSQRAAGSGGYTF.

V is TRBV19 and J is TRBJ2-7, with D perhaps matching TRBD1 (7 bases). There are 17 residues in the CDR3. CDR1 is LNHDA, CDR2 SQIVND, per germline (reference sequence). V was pared by 0 bases and J by 3 bases, with 18 bases between. CDR3 sequence reads: CASSIEGKGGGRYEQYF. The CDR3 region has the DNA TGTGCCAGTAGTATAGAGGGCAAAGGAGGGGGCCGCTACGAGCAGTACTTC.

This chain joins TRBV7-2 and TRBJ1-5, with 7 nucleotides matching TRBD1. The CDR3 sequence is 15 residues long. Germline CDR1 and CDR2: SGHTA and FQGNSA. J was trimmed by 0 bases and V by 5 bases; bases with no gene match: 4. DNA for the CDR3: TGTGCCAGCAGCGCAGGGGGAAATAGCAATCAGCCCCAGCATTTT. This encodes CASSAGGNSNQPQHF.

V gene TRBV7-2 combines with J gene TRBJ2-2; 7 positions match TRBD1. Germline lookup yields CDR1 SGHTA and CDR2 FQGNSA. This CDR3 contains 16 residues. J lost 1 base, V lost 4 bases, and 6 bases had no gene match. CDR3 in DNA: TGTGCCAGCAGCTCCCGGACAGGTTGGAACACCGGGGAGCTGTTTTTT. This sequence encodes CASSSRTGWNTGELFF.

V and J are TRBV5-6 and TRBJ2-7; weak D call: TRBD1 (7 bases). The CDR3 runs 15 residues. The V gene's germline CDR1 is SGHDT and CDR2 YYEEEE. With 3 bases removed from V and 5 bases from J, the gap between germline ends came to 18 bases. This chain's CDR3 is CASSSTGRLAHEQYV. The CDR3 nucleotides read TGTGCCAGCAGCTCGACAGGGAGGCTGGCCCACGAGCAGTACGTC.

This sequence joins TRBV5-1 and TRBJ1-4; TRBD1 might be the D (6 bases). V lost 4 bases to trimming and J lost 10 bases, with 17 bases between them. Germline assignment: CDR1 SGHRS and CDR2 YFSETQ. The CDR3 consists of 14 residues. The CDR3 here is CASSLGNGGSKLFF. In DNA form, the CDR3 reads TGCGCCAGCAGCCTGGGAAATGGGGGCTCAAAACTGTTTTTT.

The rearrangement uses TRBV4-1 and TRBJ1-2; 8 nucleotides line up with TRBD1. There are 15 residues in the CDR3. J lost 8 bases, V lost 1 base, and 9 bases had no gene match. The germline CDR1 and CDR2 sequences are MGHRA and YSYEKL. CDR3 amino acids: CASSQGRGQYEGYTF. CDR3 sequence (DNA): TGCGCCAGCAGCCAAGGCAGGGGGCAATATGAGGGCTACACCTTC.

The J gene is TRBJ1-2, the V gene TRBV12-3 or TRBV12-4; D ambiguous. The CDR3 totals 12 residues. V was clipped by 5 bases and J by 5 bases, with 9 bases between them. The CDR3 bases are TGTGCCAGCAGTCCCCACAGTTATGGCTACACCTTC. It specifies CASSPHSYGYTF.

The rearrangement links TRBV9 to TRBJ1-6; the D gene is possibly TRBD1 (5 bases). CDR3 size: 14 residues. Trimming shortened V by 4 bases and J by 6 bases, and 11 bases separated the two germline ends. Germline V gene lookup returns CDR1 SGDLS and CDR2 YYNGEE. The chain's CDR3 is CASSKDTFNSPLHF. DNA of the CDR3: TGTGCCAGCAGCAAGGACACTTTTAATTCACCCCTCCACTTT.

V is TRBV10-3 and J is TRBJ2-3; 10 bases align to TRBD2. The CDR3 runs to 19 residues. Germline-derived CDR1 and CDR2 are ENHRY and SYGVKD. The ends lost 6 bases at V and 5 bases at J; junction bases unmatched: 20. The CDR3 region is CAIRRGTAIAGGPGDTQYF. DNA of the CDR3: TGTGCCATCAGGAGGGGGACAGCTATAGCGGGAGGCCCCGGAGATACGCAGTATTTT.

J is TRBJ2-2 and V is TRBV7-2; 7 bases agree with TRBD1. Germline V lookup: CDR1 SGHTA, CDR2 FQGNSA. V lost 4 bases to trimming and J lost 3 bases; unmatched junction nucleotides: 8. CDR3 length: 16 amino acids. This CDR3 reads CASSSRGQRDTGELFF. The CDR3 DNA reads TGTGCCAGCAGCTCCCGGGGACAGCGTGACACCGGGGAGCTGTTTTTT.

V gene TRBV7-2 combines with J gene TRBJ2-3; weak D call: TRBD2 (5 bases). CDR1 SGHTA and CDR2 FQGNSA come from the germline V gene. V was clipped by 1 base and J by 0 bases, with 11 bases between them. The CDR3 totals 16 residues. CDR3 bases: TGTGCCAGCAGCTTAGGGCAACGACTAAGCACAGATACGCAGTATTTT. This encodes CASSLGQRLSTDTQYF.

This clone was observed a handful of times. This chain links TRBV7-9 with TRBJ1-5; D gene ambiguous. V was trimmed by 4 bases and J by 2 bases, leaving 9 bases between them. The CDR3 sequence is 14 residues long. CDR1 and CDR2 from the germline V gene are SEHNR and FQNEAQ (reference sequence). CDR3 sequence (DNA): TGTGCCAGCAGCTATCCAGGTCGCAATCAGCCCCAGCATTTT. It codes for CASSYPGRNQPQHF.